The 4 T cell receptor beta chains below all came from one sample that was sequenced in a study of cytomegalovirus exposure and HLA in healthy donors. The PCR used 60 Vbeta and 13 Jbeta primers. The data were produced by immunoSEQ multiplex PCR, yet TCRdb's version contains in-frame clones alone and is incomplete. In the table there are 150,000 to 200,000 clones, roughly 85% of which are singletons. Sequenced input: PBMCs. The receptors shown here come from a woman aged 18 to 35 in good health and CMV-seronegative.

The chain carries TRBV27 and TRBJ2-7; 8 positions agree with TRBD1. The ends lost 5 bases at V and 4 bases at J; junction bases unmatched: 7. CDR1 MNHEY and CDR2 SMNVEV come from the germline V gene (reference sequence). The CDR3 totals 14 residues. The CDR3 nucleotides read TGTGCCAGCAGTGTCAGACAGGGGAATTACGAGCAGTACTTC. Amino acids: CASSVRQGNYEQYF.

This clone is a singleton in its sample. V gene TRBV18 combines with J gene TRBJ1-5; no reliable D call. V was pared by 2 bases and J by 7 bases, with 18 bases between. CDR1 and CDR2 from the germline V gene are KGHSH and LQKENI. The CDR3 covers 16 residues. CDR3 in amino acids: CASSPSNRLSSQPQHF. As DNA, the CDR3 is TGTGCCAGCTCACCATCGAACAGATTATCTTCCCAGCCCCAGCATTTT.

The chain couples TRBV28 to TRBJ2-5; 9 bases are a match to TRBD2. CDR1 and CDR2 from the germline V gene are MDHEN and SYDVKM. The CDR3 totals 14 residues. V shed 5 bases, J shed 3 bases, and the junction held 4 bases outside the gene matches. The CDR3 sequence: CASSVAGAEETQYF. CDR3 nucleotide sequence: TGTGCCAGCAGTGTAGCGGGAGCGGAAGAGACCCAGTACTTC.

This chain connects TRBV6-5 to TRBJ2-1; D call uncertain. With 6 bases removed from V and 7 bases from J, the gap between germline ends came to 7 bases. CDR3 length: 11 amino acids. The germline V gene has CDR1 MNHEY and CDR2 SVGAGI. CDR3 coding DNA: TGTGCCAGCAGGAGAGTAAATGAGCAGTTCTTC. This encodes CASRRVNEQFF.